This T cell receptor (beta chain) is from a study of blood T cell repertoires in COVID-19. Libraries were prepared by immunoSEQ multiplex PCR; TCRdb keeps only in-frame clonotypes and omits some of them. The table shows fewer than 300,000 clones, with about 80% occurring only once. Germline V gene data show CDR1 as LGHNA and CDR2 as YSLEER. CDR3 length: 16 amino acids. A single count supports this clone. At one boundary the junction diverges from the germline segment, which might be a read error. The sequenced sample was peripheral blood. The TCR sequence derives from a woman aged 45-65 years who had recovered from COVID-19. The rearrangement uses TRBV4-3 and TRBJ2-7, with D possibly TRBD1 on 6 matching bases. The CDR3 here is CASSEDAAGAAYEQYF. The CDR3 bases are TGCGCCAGCAGCGAAGATGCGGCAGGGGCAGCCTACGAGCAGTACTTC.